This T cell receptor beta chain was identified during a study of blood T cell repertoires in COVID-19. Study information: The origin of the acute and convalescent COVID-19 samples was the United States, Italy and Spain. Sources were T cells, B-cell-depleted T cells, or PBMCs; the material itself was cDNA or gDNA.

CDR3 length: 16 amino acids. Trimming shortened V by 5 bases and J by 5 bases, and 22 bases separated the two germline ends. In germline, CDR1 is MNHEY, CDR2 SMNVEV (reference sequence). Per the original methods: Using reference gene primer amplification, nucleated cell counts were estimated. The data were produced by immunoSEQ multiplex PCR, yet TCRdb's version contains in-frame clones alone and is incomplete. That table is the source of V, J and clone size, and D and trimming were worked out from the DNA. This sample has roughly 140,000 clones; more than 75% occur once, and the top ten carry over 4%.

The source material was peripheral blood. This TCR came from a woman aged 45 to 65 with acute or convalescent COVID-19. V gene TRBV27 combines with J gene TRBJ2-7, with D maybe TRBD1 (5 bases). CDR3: CASSTWVAGQAHEQYF. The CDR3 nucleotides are TGTGCCAGCAGTACCTGGGTGGCAGGGCAAGCCCACGAGCAGTACTTC.